The 30 T cell receptor beta chains reported below all come from one sample, sequenced in a study of Ad26.COV2.S vaccination and SARS-CoV-2 variants. Profiled with immunoSEQ multiplex PCR; TCRdb holds only in-frame clones, not every one. The table includes some 640,000 clones, roughly 90% detected once. Treatment here: approximately 18 received Ad26.COV2.S at low or high dose, single or two shots; 5 received placebo; per-sample allocation not given. Day 63 after the first injection of vaccine or placebo was the sampling time. The sequencing used peripheral blood, collected in a trial of Ad26.COV2.S vaccine versus placebo. The receptors shown here come from a person aged 18 to 65 who received the Ad26.COV2.S COVID-19 vaccine or a placebo.

CDR3 amino acids: CASSPTGDTYEQYF. For the CDR3, the DNA is TGTGCCAGCAGTCCCACGGGGGACACCTACGAGCAGTACTTC. The rearrangement links TRBV27 to TRBJ2-7; D could derive from TRBD1 or TRBD2 (6 bases each). Trimming left V 5 bases short and J 2 bases short, with 13 bases between. CDR1 is MNHEY, CDR2 SMNVEV, per germline (reference sequence). The CDR3 contains 14 residues.

The chain carries TRBV6-5 and TRBJ2-7; 8 bases agree with TRBD2. The CDR3 has 15 residues. The germline CDR1 and CDR2 sequences are MNHEY and SVGAGI. The junction had 5 bases not matched to a gene; V was cut back by 4 bases and J by 0 bases. As DNA, the CDR3 is TGTGCCAGCAGTTCCCTCGGGGGGGTCTCCTACGAGCAGTACTTC. Translating it yields CASSSLGGVSYEQYF.

The chain has TRBV19 and TRBJ2-1, with TRBD1 matching 10 bases. Per the germline V gene, CDR1 is LNHDA and CDR2 is SQIVND (reference sequence). The CDR3 totals 15 residues. The ends lost 5 bases at V and 4 bases at J; junction bases unmatched: 5. CDR3 region: CASSPGTGVYNEQFF. CDR3 nucleotide sequence: TGTGCCAGTAGTCCCGGGACAGGGGTATACAATGAGCAGTTCTTC.

The V call is TRBV4-1, the J call TRBJ2-2, with a tentative D call TRBD2 (7 bases). V lost 1 base and J lost 3, with 15 bases in between. There are 17 residues in the CDR3. Looked up from germline, CDR1 is MGHRA and CDR2 is YSYEKL. The CDR3 spells CASSQVQGGGHTGELFF. The CDR3 DNA follows: TGCGCCAGCAGCCAAGTTCAGGGAGGGGGGCACACCGGGGAGCTGTTTTTT.

This chain uses TRBV30 with TRBJ2-4, with D possibly matching TRBD1 (6 bases). The germline gives CDR1 GTSNPN, CDR2 SVGIG (reference sequence). V lost 5 bases and J lost 4, with 12 bases in between. The CDR3 covers 13 residues. DNA for the CDR3: TGTGCCTGGCCGGGACAAGAAAAAAACATTCAGTACTTC. It is translated as CAWPGQEKNIQYF.

This chain joins TRBV3-1 (or the pseudogene TRBV3-2) and TRBJ1-6, with TRBD1 identical over 9 bases. V dropped 1 base and J dropped 10; count of bases not matched to a gene: 8. The CDR3 sequence is 16 residues long. Germline V lookup: CDR1 LGHDT, CDR2 YNNKEL (reference sequence). The CDR3 here is CASSQGIGTGISPLHF. The CDR3 DNA follows: TGTGCCAGCAGCCAAGGTATAGGGACAGGGATCTCACCCCTCCACTTT.

The chain has TRBV6-2 or TRBV6-3 and TRBJ2-7, with 12 nucleotides matching TRBD2. Germline CDR1 reads MNHEY; CDR2 reads SVGEGT. CDR3 size: 16 residues. V dropped 5 bases and J dropped 0; count of bases not matched to a gene: 5. The CDR3 protein is CASSPWTSGASYEQYF. As DNA, the CDR3 is TGTGCCAGCAGTCCCTGGACTAGCGGGGCCTCCTACGAGCAGTACTTC.

The V call is TRBV18, the J call TRBJ2-5, with TRBD2 matching over 7 bases. The CDR3 length is 15 residues. Germline-derived CDR1 and CDR2 are KGHSH and LQKENI. Unmatched junction bases numbered 7, after V lost 3 bases and J lost 3 bases. Written as DNA, the CDR3 is TGTGCCAGCTCACCTCGTCCCGGGGGGAAAGAGACCCAGTACTTC. Protein sequence: CASSPRPGGKETQYF.

V is TRBV29-1 and J is TRBJ1-2, with D possibly matching TRBD1 (5 bases). Germline V CDR1 and CDR2: SQVTM, ANQGSEA. The CDR3 contains 13 residues. Trimming pared 3 bases from V and 9 bases from J, leaving 17 bases between. The CDR3 DNA reads as TGCAGCGTTGATTTGGCTTTGGGGACGAGCTACACCTTC. Translation: CSVDLALGTSYTF.

The chain has TRBV11-3 and TRBJ1-2; weak D call: TRBD1 (5 bases). The V gene's germline CDR1 is SGHNT and CDR2 YENEEA. CDR3 size: 16 residues. The germline V and J ends were trimmed by 1 base and 5 bases, with 17 bases remaining between them. The DNA for the CDR3 is TGTGCCAGCAGCTTAGGGGCGACGGGACTCCCGTATGGCTACACCTTC. It encodes CASSLGATGLPYGYTF.

The V call is TRBV11-3, the J call TRBJ2-3; TRBD2 matches 8 bases. The V gene's germline CDR1 is SGHNT and CDR2 YENEEA. V dropped 6 bases and J dropped 5; count of bases not matched to a gene: 4. The CDR3 sequence is 13 residues long. CDR3 nucleotides: TGTGCCAGCAGTGCGGGAGGTGGAGATACGCAGTATTTT. Protein: CASSAGGGDTQYF.

This rearrangement joins TRBV7-9 to TRBJ1-1; D gene uncertain. Germline values: CDR1 SEHNR, CDR2 FQNEAQ (reference sequence). The CDR3 contains 13 residues. V was cut by 8 bases and J by 2 bases, with 12 bases left in between. The CDR3 nucleotides read TGTGCCAGCTGGGGAGGCTCCAACACTGAAGCTTTCTTT. Translated, it gives CASWGGSNTEAFF.

The chain carries TRBV23-1 and TRBJ1-5; D not certain. TRBV23-1 is given ORF status, its function remaining uncertain. V was pared by 2 bases and J by 0 bases, with 11 bases between. The CDR3 length is 16 residues. CDR3 nucleotide sequence: TGCGCCAGCAGTCAAGGGAGGAGGACTAGCAATCAGCCCCAGCATTTT. It yields the protein CASSQGRRTSNQPQHF.

This chain's CDR3 is CATSSGGTYGYTF. The CDR3 bases are TGTGCCACCAGCAGCGGAGGGACCTATGGCTACACCTTC. The rearrangement joins TRBV15 to TRBJ1-2; perhaps TRBD1 as D (5 bases). Germline V gene data show CDR1 as LNHNV and CDR2 as YYDKDF (reference sequence). Trimming shortened V by 3 bases and J by 4 bases, and 9 bases separated the two germline ends. The CDR3 has 13 amino acids.

The V and J genes are TRBV9 and TRBJ2-5, with TRBD2 matching 12 bases. The V and J ends lost 0 bases and 5 bases, in that order; junction bases with no gene match: 5. Germline loops: CDR1 SGDLS, CDR2 YYNGEE. CDR3 length: 16 amino acids. The CDR3 DNA reads TGTGCCAGCAGCGTAGGGGCTAGCGGGGGGGCTGAGACCCAGTACTTC. Residues: CASSVGASGGAETQYF.

The V gene is TRBV15, the J gene TRBJ2-1, with 8 bases that match TRBD2. The CDR3 sequence is 19 residues long. The germline V gene has CDR1 LNHNV and CDR2 YYDKDF (reference sequence). V dropped 0 bases and J dropped 2; count of bases not matched to a gene: 12. CDR3 sequence: CATSRDRGGILAAYNEQFF. CDR3 sequence (DNA): TGTGCCACCAGCAGAGATCGCGGGGGAATACTAGCGGCCTACAATGAGCAGTTCTTC.

The CDR3, as DNA: TGTGCCACCAGCAGAGAACTGAGCAATCAGCCCCAGCATTTT. Encoded protein: CATSRELSNQPQHF. V and J are TRBV15 and TRBJ1-5, with D unresolved. CDR1 and CDR2 from the germline V gene are LNHNV and YYDKDF (reference sequence). V lost 0 bases and J 1 base, leaving 4 bases between the germline ends. This CDR3 spans 14 amino acids.

This clone was counted a single time. V and J are TRBV27 and TRBJ1-5, with D possibly matching TRBD1 (5 bases). The CDR3 sequence is 15 residues long. V lost 0 bases to trimming and J lost 4 bases, with 10 bases between them. CDR1 and CDR2 from the germline V gene are MNHEY and SMNVEV (reference sequence). The CDR3 here is CASSLSSQGNQPQHF. CDR3 nucleotide sequence: TGTGCCAGCAGTTTATCGAGCCAGGGTAATCAGCCCCAGCATTTT.

The chain links TRBV7-9 to TRBJ1-4; 7 nucleotides match TRBD1. This CDR3 comprises 14 residues. The germline CDR1 and CDR2 sequences are SEHNR and FQNEAQ (reference sequence). The ends lost 5 bases at V and 5 bases at J; junction bases unmatched: 5. CDR3 sequence: CASSPGQPNEKLFF. The CDR3 DNA follows: TGTGCCAGCAGCCCGGGACAGCCAAATGAAAAACTGTTTTTT.

V and J are TRBV10-3 and TRBJ1-2; TRBD1 aligns across 11 bases. This CDR3 contains 16 residues. The V and J ends lost 5 bases and 4 bases, in that order; junction bases with no gene match: 9. Germline loops: CDR1 ENHRY, CDR2 SYGVKD. This CDR3 reads CAISWTGGVKTYGYTF. The CDR3 coding sequence is TGTGCCATCAGTTGGACAGGGGGCGTAAAGACCTATGGCTACACCTTC.

The CDR3 bases are TGTGCCAGCAGCTTTTCTCGGGGGATCGCCGGGGAGCTGTTTTTT. Protein product: CASSFSRGIAGELFF. V usage is TRBV7-6 and J usage is TRBJ2-2; D perhaps matches TRBD2 (6 bases). The CDR3 is made up of 15 amino acids. The V end was cut by 3 bases, the J end by 6 bases, with 14 bases between. The germline gives CDR1 SGHVS, CDR2 FNYEAQ.

The chain has TRBV19 and TRBJ2-5; no firm D call. The V end was cut by 1 base, the J end by 4 bases, with 13 bases between. This CDR3 is 15 amino acids long. Looked up from germline, CDR1 is LNHDA and CDR2 is SQIVND (reference sequence). The DNA for the CDR3 is TGTGCCAGTAGTATAGGCGAGAGGATGGGAGAGACCCAGTACTTC. It is translated as CASSIGERMGETQYF.

The chain combines TRBV7-9 with TRBJ1-4; 7 positions agree with TRBD1. Germline V lookup: CDR1 SEHNR, CDR2 FQNEAQ (reference sequence). Trimming took 6 bases from V and 6 from J; bases not matched to a gene: 7. This CDR3 has 14 amino acids. CDR3 DNA sequence: TGTGCCAGCAGTTTCCAGGGGGGATATGAAAAACTGTTTTTT. Residues: CASSFQGGYEKLFF.

The rearrangement joins TRBV6-5 to TRBJ2-7; 13 bases line up with TRBD2. The length of the CDR3 is 13 residues. The germline V gene has CDR1 MNHEY and CDR2 SVGAGI. Trimming removed 7 bases from V and 5 bases from J; junction bases left unmatched: 2. Here the CDR3 DNA reads TGTGCCAGCACAGGGACTAGCGGGAACGAGCAGTACTTC. This codes for CASTGTSGNEQYF.

This chain uses TRBV5-1 with TRBJ2-1; 10 bases are shared with TRBD2. The germline CDR1 and CDR2 sequences are SGHRS and YFSETQ. The CDR3 sequence is 17 residues long. The V segment lost 4 bases and the J segment 0 bases; nucleotides outside the gene matches: 7. CDR3 in amino acids: CASSPGGLAASYNEQFF. The CDR3 DNA follows: TGCGCCAGCAGCCCGGGTGGACTAGCGGCCTCCTACAATGAGCAGTTCTTC.

The rearrangement links TRBV29-1 to TRBJ2-1, with a possible D match to TRBD2 (6 bases). There are 13 residues in the CDR3. CDR1 and CDR2 (germline): SQVTM, ANQGSEA. V was trimmed by 6 bases and J by 2 bases, leaving 11 bases between them. CDR3 nucleotides: TGCAGCGTCTCGGGGGAAACCTACAATGAGCAGTTCTTC. It translates to CSVSGETYNEQFF.

The V gene is TRBV4-3, the J gene TRBJ2-1; 7 bases align to TRBD2. The CDR3 loop spans 16 amino acids. Looked up from germline, CDR1 is LGHNA and CDR2 is YSLEER. The trim removed 1 base at V and 2 bases at J, leaving 5 bases unmatched. CDR3 coding DNA: TGCGCCAGCAGCCAAGGAGCTGGGACTACCTACAATGAGCAGTTCTTC. It codes for CASSQGAGTTYNEQFF.

This clone has just one count. The J gene is TRBJ2-1, the V gene TRBV9; D is perhaps TRBD1 or TRBD2 (5 bases each). This CDR3 is 17 amino acids long. Deletions cut 0 bases from V and 5 bases from J, with 18 bases between. Germline values: CDR1 SGDLS, CDR2 YYNGEE. The CDR3 protein is CASSVGLGEWTDNEQFF. CDR3 coding DNA: TGTGCCAGCAGCGTAGGTCTAGGGGAGTGGACCGACAATGAGCAGTTCTTC.

This clone was seen a few times. The chain is built from TRBV7-6 and TRBJ2-6, with unresolved D. CDR1 is SGHVS, CDR2 FNYEAQ, per germline. Between the trimmed V and J ends, which lost 2 bases and 0 bases, there was a span of 11 bases. This CDR3 is built from 17 residues. The CDR3 loop reads CASSLRPGSSGANVLTF. CDR3 bases: TGTGCCAGCAGCTTAAGGCCCGGGTCCTCTGGGGCCAACGTCCTGACTTTC.

This CDR3 is CASSLGGANVLTF. CDR3 nucleotide sequence: TGCGCCAGCAGCCTCGGCGGGGCCAACGTCCTGACTTTC. The V gene is TRBV4-1, the J gene TRBJ2-6; D remains ambiguous. CDR3 length equals 13 residues. Germline CDR1 reads MGHRA; CDR2 reads YSYEKL. V was trimmed by 4 bases and J by 4 bases, leaving 5 bases between them.